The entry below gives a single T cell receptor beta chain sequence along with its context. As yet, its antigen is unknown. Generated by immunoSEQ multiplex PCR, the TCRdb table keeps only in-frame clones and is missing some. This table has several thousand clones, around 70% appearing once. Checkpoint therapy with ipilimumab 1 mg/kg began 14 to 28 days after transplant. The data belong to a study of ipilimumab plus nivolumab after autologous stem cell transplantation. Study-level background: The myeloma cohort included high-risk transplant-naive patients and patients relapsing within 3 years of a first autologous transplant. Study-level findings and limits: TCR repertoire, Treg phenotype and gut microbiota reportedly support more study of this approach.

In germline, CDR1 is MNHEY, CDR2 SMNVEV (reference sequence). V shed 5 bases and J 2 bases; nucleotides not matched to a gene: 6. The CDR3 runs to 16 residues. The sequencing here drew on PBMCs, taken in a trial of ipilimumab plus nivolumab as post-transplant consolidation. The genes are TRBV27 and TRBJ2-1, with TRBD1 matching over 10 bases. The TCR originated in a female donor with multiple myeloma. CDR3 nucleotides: TGTGCCAGCAGTCCTCTGGGGACAGGGGCCTACAATGAGCAGTTCTTC. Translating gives CASSPLGTGAYNEQFF.